What follows describes a single T cell receptor beta chain. What it binds is unknown. The sample comes from a study of identical twins. Study conclusions and caveats: For cord blood, abundant beta clonotypes had fewer insertions, unlike memory repertoires, which showed none. Conclusions leaned on cross-sectional statistical analysis and did not track the same donors over time. Some out-of-frame alpha sequences were shared by twins, and these showed excess low generation probability.

TCRdb used MiXCR to reprocess the 5' RACE reads, holding one entry per CDR3 protein. The top ten clones hold under 9.5% of a sample with 400,000 or so distinct CDR3 sequences, 9% of them seen once. CDR1 DFQATT and CDR2 SNEGSKA come from the germline V gene (reference sequence). Trimming at V came to 4 bases and at J to 2 bases, leaving 9 bases not matched to a gene. The CDR3 length is 16 residues. This chain connects TRBV20-1 to TRBJ2-5; 11 bases are shared with TRBD2. This sequence was found in a woman in her forties or fifties in good health. The sequencing input was naive T cells sorted from blood. In DNA form, the CDR3 reads TGCAGTGCTAACCGACTAGCGGGAAGACGTCAAGAGACCCAGTACTTC. Translation: CSANRLAGRRQETQYF.